A single sample is the source of the 4 T cell receptor beta chains below, sequenced in a study of cytomegalovirus exposure and HLA in healthy donors. With 60 Vbeta and 13 Jbeta primers, the PCR was carried out. The data were produced by immunoSEQ multiplex PCR, yet TCRdb's version contains in-frame clones alone and is incomplete. The sample lists about 200,000 clones, roughly 77% occurring once. Sequences were obtained from PBMCs. The receptors here all came from a male donor in good health and CMV-seropositive.

The chain uses TRBV6-1 and TRBJ2-5; 8 bases align to TRBD2. V was pared by 7 bases and J by 4 bases, with 5 bases of the junction left unmatched. Per the germline V gene, CDR1 is MNHNS and CDR2 is SASEGT. CDR3 size: 13 residues. The CDR3 bases are TGTGCCAGCACCGGGACTAGTGCAGAGACCCAGTACTTC. It is translated as CASTGTSAETQYF.

The chain employs TRBV4-3 and TRBJ2-7; TRBD2 agrees at 9 bases. The CDR3 consists of 16 residues. From germline, CDR1 is LGHNA and CDR2 YSLEER. V lost 0 bases and J lost 9; bases outside the gene matches: 12. CDR3 protein: CASSQEAAGLANRQYF. The CDR3 nucleotides read TGCGCCAGCAGCCAAGAAGCTGCGGGACTAGCCAACCGGCAGTACTTC.

The V gene is TRBV11-1, the J gene TRBJ2-5; 7 bases align to TRBD1. V trimming: 5 bases; J trimming: 1 base; junction bases outside the gene matches: 10. Germline assignment: CDR1 SGHAT and CDR2 FQDESV (reference sequence). There are 16 residues in the CDR3. CDR3 sequence (DNA): TGTGCCAGCAGCCCCATTTTCGACAGGGCCCAAGAGACCCAGTACTTC. Translated: CASSPIFDRAQETQYF. The variable domain in full, with the rest retrieved from reference TRBV11-1 and TRBJ2-5, is EAEVAQSPRYKITEKSQAVAFWCDPISGHATLYWYRQILGQGPELLVQFQDESVVDDSQLPKDRFSAERLKGVDSTLKIQPAELGDSAMYLCASSPIFDRAQETQYFGPGTRLLVL.

This clone showed up just a few times. The chain carries TRBV27 and TRBJ1-6; unclear D gene. Germline V gene lookup returns CDR1 MNHEY and CDR2 SMNVEV (reference sequence). The CDR3 covers 16 residues. Deletions cut 5 bases from V and 7 bases from J, with 18 bases between. CDR3 nucleotides: TGTGCCAGCAGTCAACCCCTATCGACACGGAATTCACCCCTCCACTTT. This translates into CASSQPLSTRNSPLHF.